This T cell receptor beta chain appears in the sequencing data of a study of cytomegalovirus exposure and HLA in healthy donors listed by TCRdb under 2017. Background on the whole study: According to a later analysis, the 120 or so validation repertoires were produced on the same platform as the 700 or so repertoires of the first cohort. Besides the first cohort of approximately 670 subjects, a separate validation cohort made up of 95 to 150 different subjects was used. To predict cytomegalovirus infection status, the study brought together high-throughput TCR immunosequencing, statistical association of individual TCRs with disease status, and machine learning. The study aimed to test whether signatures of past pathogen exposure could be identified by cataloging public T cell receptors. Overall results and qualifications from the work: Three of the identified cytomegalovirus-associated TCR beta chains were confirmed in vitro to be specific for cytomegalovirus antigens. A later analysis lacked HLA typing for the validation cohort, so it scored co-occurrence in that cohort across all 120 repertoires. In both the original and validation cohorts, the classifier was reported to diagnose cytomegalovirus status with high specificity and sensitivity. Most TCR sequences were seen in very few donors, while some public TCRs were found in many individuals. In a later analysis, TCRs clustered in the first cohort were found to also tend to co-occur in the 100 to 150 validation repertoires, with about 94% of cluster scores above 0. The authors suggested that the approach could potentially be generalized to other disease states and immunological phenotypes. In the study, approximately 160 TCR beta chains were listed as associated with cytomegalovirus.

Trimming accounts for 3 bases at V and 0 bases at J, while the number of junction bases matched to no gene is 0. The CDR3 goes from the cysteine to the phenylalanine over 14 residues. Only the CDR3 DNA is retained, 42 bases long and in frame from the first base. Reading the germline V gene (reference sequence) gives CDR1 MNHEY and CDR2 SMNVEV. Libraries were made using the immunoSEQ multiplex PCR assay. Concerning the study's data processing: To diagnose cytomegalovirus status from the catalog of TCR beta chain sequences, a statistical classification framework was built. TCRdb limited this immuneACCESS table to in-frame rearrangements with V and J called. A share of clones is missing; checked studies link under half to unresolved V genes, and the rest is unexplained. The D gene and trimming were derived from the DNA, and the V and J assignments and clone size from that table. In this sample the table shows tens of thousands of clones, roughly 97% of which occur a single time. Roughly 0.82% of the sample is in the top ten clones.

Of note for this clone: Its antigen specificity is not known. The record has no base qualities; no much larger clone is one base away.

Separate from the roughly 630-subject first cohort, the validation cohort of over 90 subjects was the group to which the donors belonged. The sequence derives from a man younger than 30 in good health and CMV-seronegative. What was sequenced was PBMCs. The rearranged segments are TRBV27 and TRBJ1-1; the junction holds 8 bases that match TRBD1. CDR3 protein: CASSLTGVNTEAFF. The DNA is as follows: TGTGCCAGCAGTTTGACAGGGGTGAACACTGAAGCTTTCTTT.